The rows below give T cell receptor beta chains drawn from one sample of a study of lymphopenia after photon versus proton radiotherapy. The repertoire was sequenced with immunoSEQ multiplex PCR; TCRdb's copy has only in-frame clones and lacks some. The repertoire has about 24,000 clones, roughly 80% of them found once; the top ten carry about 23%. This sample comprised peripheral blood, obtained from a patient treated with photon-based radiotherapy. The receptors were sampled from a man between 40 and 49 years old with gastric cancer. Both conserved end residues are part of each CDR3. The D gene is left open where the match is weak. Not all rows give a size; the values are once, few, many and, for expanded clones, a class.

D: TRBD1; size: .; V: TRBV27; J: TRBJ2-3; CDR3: CASSRSPGQGPTTQYF; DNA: TGTGCCAGCAGTCGAAGTCCGGGACAGGGGCCAACTACGCAGTATTTT
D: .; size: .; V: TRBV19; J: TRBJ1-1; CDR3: CASSLPGEAEAFF; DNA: TGTGCCAGTAGTCTGCCAGGGGAGGCTGAAGCTTTCTTT
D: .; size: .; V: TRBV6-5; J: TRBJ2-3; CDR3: CASSLLSTDTQYF; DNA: TGTGCCAGCAGCCTCCTGAGCACAGATACGCAGTATTTT
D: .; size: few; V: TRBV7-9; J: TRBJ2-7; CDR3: CASSPKEGEDYEQYF; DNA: TGTGCCAGCAGCCCGAAGGAGGGAGAGGACTACGAGCAGTACTTC
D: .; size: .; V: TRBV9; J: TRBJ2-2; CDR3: CASSLAATSVVGELFF; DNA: TGTGCCAGCAGCTTAGCGGCAACAAGTGTAGTCGGGGAGCTGTTTTTT
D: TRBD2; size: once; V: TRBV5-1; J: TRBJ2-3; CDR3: CASSYGLASDTQYF; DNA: TGCGCCAGCAGCTACGGACTAGCGTCGGATACGCAGTATTTT
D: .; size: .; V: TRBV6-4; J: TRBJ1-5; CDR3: CASSEGARQPQHF; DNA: TGTGCCAGCAGTGAGGGGGCCCGGCAGCCCCAGCATTTT
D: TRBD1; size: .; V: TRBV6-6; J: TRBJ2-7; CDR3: CASSLTGGPYEQYF; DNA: TGTGCCAGCAGTTTGACAGGGGGGCCCTACGAGCAGTACTTC
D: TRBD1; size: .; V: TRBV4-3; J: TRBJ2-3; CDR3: CASSLQGQPSTDTQYF; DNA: TGCGCCAGCAGCCTACAGGGACAGCCGAGCACAGATACGCAGTATTTT
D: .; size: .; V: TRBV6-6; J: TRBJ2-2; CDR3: CASSRQAGTTGELFF; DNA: TGTGCCAGCAGCCGCCAGGCAGGGACCACCGGGGAGCTGTTTTTT
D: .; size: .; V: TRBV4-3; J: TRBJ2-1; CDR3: CASSLSPGYEQFF; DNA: TGCGCCAGCAGCCTCTCCCCTGGCTATGAGCAGTTCTTC
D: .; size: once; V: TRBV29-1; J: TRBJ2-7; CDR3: CSVNRGPNEQYF; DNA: TGCAGCGTTAACCGGGGCCCGAACGAGCAGTACTTC
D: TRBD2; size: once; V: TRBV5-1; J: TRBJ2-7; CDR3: CASSAGTSGYEQYF; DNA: TGCGCCAGCAGCGCCGGGACTAGCGGCTACGAGCAGTACTTC
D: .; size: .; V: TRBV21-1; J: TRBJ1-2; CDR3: CASSKGARRQGKITVHGYTF; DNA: TGTGCCAGCAGCAAAGGCGCCAGACGACAGGGGAAAATTACCGTCCATGGCTACACCTTC
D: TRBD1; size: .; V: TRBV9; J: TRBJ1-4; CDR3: CASGRGPGEKLFF; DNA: TGTGCCAGTGGGAGGGGGCCGGGTGAAAAACTGTTTTTT
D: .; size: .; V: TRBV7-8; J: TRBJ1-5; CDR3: CASSQGQAWRDQPQHF; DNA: TGTGCCAGCAGCCAGGGGCAGGCCTGGAGGGATCAGCCCCAGCATTTT
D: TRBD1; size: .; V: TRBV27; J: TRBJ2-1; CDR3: CASSPGWGQRHNEQFF; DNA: TGTGCCAGCAGTCCAGGGTGGGGACAGAGACACAATGAGCAGTTCTTC
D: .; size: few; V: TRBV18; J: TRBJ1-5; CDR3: CASSPGGYNQPQHF; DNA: TGTGCCAGCTCACCAGGGGGGTACAATCAGCCCCAGCATTTT
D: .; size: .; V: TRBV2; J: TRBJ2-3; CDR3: CASSETIGGTQYF; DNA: TGTGCCAGCAGTGAGACTATAGGCGGCACGCAGTATTTT
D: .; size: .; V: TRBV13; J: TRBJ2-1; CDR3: CASSLFWESNEQFF; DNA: TGTGCCAGCAGCTTATTCTGGGAGTCCAATGAGCAATTCTTC
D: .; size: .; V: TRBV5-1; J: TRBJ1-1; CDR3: CASSPGLPGTEAFF; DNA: TGCGCCAGCAGCCCCGGACTCCCGGGCACTGAAGCTTTCTTT
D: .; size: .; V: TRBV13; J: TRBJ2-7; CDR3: CASSLSLGGEQYF; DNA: TGTGCCAGCAGCCTCTCTCTTGGAGGCGAGCAGTACTTC